This T cell receptor beta chain was captured in a study of cytomegalovirus exposure and HLA in healthy donors. The study, taken as a whole, reports: Most subjects had HLA-A and HLA-B alleles reportedly predicted accurately by TCR beta sequences. The authors assumed roughly uniform sequencing depth across donors for presence/absence analyses.

Comments on this clone: Its antigen is not known.

The CDR3 runs to 14 residues. Germline loops: CDR1 SGDLS, CDR2 YYNGEE. With V trimmed by 6 bases and J by 6 bases, 7 bases remained unmatched. The primer mix had 60 Vbeta and 13 Jbeta primers. Repertoires were generated with immunoSEQ multiplex PCR, while TCRdb's copy carries only in-frame clones and drops some. Of 150,000 to 200,000 clones listed, under 90% are singletons. The sequenced sample was PBMCs. The chain has TRBV9 and TRBJ2-2, with TRBD2 matching 8 bases. The receptor was isolated from a man between 18 and 35 years old in good health and CMV-seronegative. In nucleotides, the CDR3 is TGTGCCAGCAACTTCCGGGAGGGGGCCGGGGAGCTGTTTTTT. Its protein is CASNFREGAGELFF.